Following are 4 T cell receptor beta chains from one sample sequenced in a study of cytomegalovirus exposure and HLA in healthy donors. Assay used: immunoSEQ multiplex PCR; TCRdb lists only in-frame clones, some missing. This table has 55,000 to 75,000 clones, around 96% appearing once. Sequences were obtained from PBMCs. The receptors come from a man younger than 35 in good health and CMV-seropositive.

This clone was recorded only once. The chain combines TRBV5-4 with TRBJ2-3; TRBD2 matches 9 bases. The CDR3 has 14 residues. With V trimmed by 7 bases and J by 4 bases, 7 bases remained unmatched. Germline lookup yields CDR1 SGHNT and CDR2 YYREEE (reference sequence). The CDR3 DNA follows: TGTGCCAGCCATATTAGCGGGAGTCCAGATACGCAGTATTTT. Its protein product is CASHISGSPDTQYF.

The CDR3 protein is CASSQDFSPPRNEQFF. The CDR3 nucleotides read TGTGCCAGCAGCCAAGACTTTTCCCCCCCCCGCAATGAGCAGTTCTTC. V gene TRBV4-2 combines with J gene TRBJ2-1; no clear D. V was trimmed by 0 bases and J by 6 bases, leaving 15 bases between them. The length of the CDR3 is 16 residues. CDR1 and CDR2 (germline): LGHNA, YNFKEQ.

This chain's CDR3 is CASSSPGTGRREQYF. CDR3 DNA: TGTGCCAGCAGCTCGCCCGGGACAGGGAGAAGGGAGCAGTACTTC. The V call is TRBV5-5, the J call TRBJ2-7, with 9 bases aligning to TRBD1. The CDR3 runs to 15 residues. After removal of 3 bases from V and 7 bases from J, the junction contained 11 bases not matched to a gene. Germline loops: CDR1 SGHKS, CDR2 YYEKEE (reference sequence).

This chain uses TRBV9 with TRBJ2-1; weak D call: TRBD2 (7 bases). V lost 4 bases and J lost 6, with 23 bases in between. CDR3 size: 17 residues. The germline CDR1 and CDR2 sequences are SGDLS and YYNGEE. This CDR3 is CASSPPGMRGGGNEQFF. DNA of the CDR3: TGTGCCAGCAGCCCCCCGGGAATGCGGGGAGGGGGCAATGAGCAGTTCTTC.